This T cell receptor (beta chain) comes out of a study of identifying expanded T cells in peripheral blood. Study observations and caveats: Technical replicates showed about 1.1 changed clones; around 2 weeks roughly 16; four weeks 19. Across healthy donors, higher total template counts meant significantly greater approximately two-week count variance.

Germline lookup yields CDR1 SEHNR and CDR2 FQNEAQ (reference sequence). There are 17 residues in the CDR3. The trim removed 2 bases at V and 6 bases at J, leaving 9 bases unmatched. Collection occurred without any documented infections or immune events in donors. For this clone: As yet, its antigen is unknown.

Measured with immunoSEQ multiplex PCR; TCRdb has only the in-frame clones, and not every one. The sample contains approximately 97,000 clones, roughly 88% of which appear only once. This clonotype was obtained from a person aged 18 to 70 in good health. The chain carries TRBV7-9 and TRBJ2-3, with 12 bases identical to TRBD2. The sequenced sample was blood. CDR3 sequence: CASSLLRGLAGGDTQYF. The DNA of the CDR3 is TGTGCCAGCAGCTTACTGCGCGGGCTAGCGGGAGGGGATACGCAGTATTTT.